This TCR beta chain derives from a study of immune heterogeneity within non-small cell lung tumors. V was clipped by 5 bases and J by 4 bases, with 14 bases between them. The CDR3 runs to 14 residues. Germline V gene data show CDR1 as MDHEN and CDR2 as SYDVKM. For the TCR beta CDR3, multiplex PCR with 32 V and 13 J primers performed the amplification. TCRdb independently ran MiXCR on the multiplex PCR reads; one entry per CDR3 protein. In the table there are 8,500 to 11,000 distinct CDR3 sequences, 17% of which are singletons. General study results and limits: Comparison across individual patients showed largely distinct high-frequency T-cell receptor beta clonotypes.

This clonotype has ten or more counts. Its antigen is currently unknown. The authors used about 610 ng of bulk tumor genomic DNA per sample as template. Several spatially distant biopsies were obtained per primary tumor intraoperatively. The patients were newly diagnosed with non-small cell lung cancer, had not been treated, and had curative surgery. Samples were obtained from newly diagnosed non-small cell lung cancer patients who were having surgery with curative intent. The chain couples TRBV28 to TRBJ1-1; no definite D call. Sample: lung tumor tissue. This sequence originates from a man in his forties or fifties with non-small cell lung cancer. The CDR3 nucleotides are TGTGCCAGCAGTCCGGTCTTCTGGGCCACTGAAGCTTTCTTT. This encodes CASSPVFWATEAFF.